One and the same sample provided the 22 T cell receptor beta chains below, sequenced in a study of control samples from healthy donors and cancer patients. Using immunoSEQ multiplex PCR, the repertoire was profiled, and TCRdb retains in-frame clones only, with some absent. The data contain roughly 92,000 clones, around nine tenths of them singletons. The sample consisted of blood. These receptors were obtained from a woman aged 55-75 years in good health.

This chain connects TRBV18 to TRBJ2-7, with no clear D. The CDR3 is 12 amino acids. V gave up 6 bases and J gave up 5 bases, with 11 bases separating them. Germline values: CDR1 KGHSH, CDR2 LQKENI. The CDR3 loop reads CASSSDGNEQYF. DNA of the CDR3: TGTGCCAGCTCTTCGGACGGTAACGAGCAGTACTTC. Based on the CDR3 plus reference TRBV18 and TRBJ2-7, the full variable domain is NAGVMQNPRHLVRRRGQEARLRCSPMKGHSHVYWYRQLPEEGLKFMVYLQKENIIDESGMPKERFSAEFPKEGPSILRIQQVVRGDSAAYFCASSSDGNEQYFGPGTRLTVT.

V is TRBV28 and J is TRBJ2-1, with 9 bases fitting TRBD2. CDR3 size: 13 residues. Germline V gives CDR1 MDHEN, CDR2 SYDVKM. V dropped 6 bases and J dropped 8; count of bases not matched to a gene: 5. The CDR3 nucleotides are TGTGCCAGCAGCCGGACTAGCGTCTATGAGCAGTTCTTC. Translated: CASSRTSVYEQFF.

The chain combines TRBV15 with TRBJ2-7, with D unresolved. The CDR3 covers 15 residues. Per germline, CDR1 LNHNV and CDR2 YYDKDF (reference sequence). V lost 1 base and J lost 6, with 16 bases in between. The DNA of the CDR3 is TGTGCCACCAGCAGAGGGGGTGGCATTTCGGCCGAGCAGTACTTC. This codes for CATSRGGGISAEQYF.

The CDR3 is CASSLEGTSGNTIYF. The CDR3, as DNA: TGTGCCAGCAGCTTAGAGGGAACCTCTGGAAACACCATATATTTT. The rearrangement links TRBV11-3 to TRBJ1-3; D call uncertain. This CDR3 is built from 15 residues. Trimming took off 0 bases at V and 0 bases at J, with 6 bases between the two ends. Germline CDR1 SGHNT, CDR2 YENEEA.

Only one count was recorded for this clone. The genes are TRBV11-3 and TRBJ2-5; D could derive from TRBD1 or TRBD2 (6 bases each). CDR3 length equals 18 residues. The V gene's germline CDR1 is SGHNT and CDR2 YENEEA. The V gene lost 0 bases and the J gene lost 1 base, with 18 bases spanning the gap. The CDR3 nucleotides read TGTGCCAGCAGCTTAGAGGGGGCAGGGTGCGGGGTCCAAGAGACCCAGTACTTC. Translated, it gives CASSLEGAGCGVQETQYF.

This chain joins TRBV9 and TRBJ2-3; D possibly corresponds to TRBD2 (5 bases). Germline V gives CDR1 SGDLS, CDR2 YYNGEE. V dropped 3 bases and J dropped 5 bases, with 13 bases sitting between them. This CDR3 has 14 amino acids. The CDR3, as DNA: TGTGCCAGCAGCGACACCGAGAGGGTAGATACGCAGTATTTT. Translating gives CASSDTERVDTQYF.

The genes are TRBV6-5 and TRBJ2-6; D is unresolved. The V end lost 3 bases, the J end lost 2 bases, and 8 bases lay between the germline ends. The germline gives CDR1 MNHEY, CDR2 SVGAGI. The CDR3 spans 15 residues. In DNA, the CDR3 is TGTGCCAGCAGTTATGTTCCGCCTGGGGCCAACGTCCTGACTTTC. Translating it yields CASSYVPPGANVLTF.

V is TRBV5-1 and J is TRBJ2-3; 14 positions match TRBD2. Germline CDR1 is SGHRS and CDR2 is YFSETQ. The trim removed 4 bases at V and 1 base at J, leaving 14 bases unmatched. This CDR3 comprises 20 residues. The CDR3 sequence: CASSPWSPGLAGAGTDTQYF. CDR3 sequence (DNA): TGCGCCAGCAGCCCTTGGAGCCCGGGACTAGCGGGGGCTGGCACAGATACGCAGTATTTT.

The J gene is TRBJ2-3, the V gene TRBV3-1 (or the pseudogene TRBV3-2), with 12 bases identical to TRBD2. The CDR3 has 17 amino acids. The junction had 6 bases not matched to a gene; V was cut back by 0 bases and J by 5 bases. Germline V lookup: CDR1 LGHDT, CDR2 YNNKEL (reference sequence). CDR3 sequence reads: CASSQELASGGGDTQYF. Here the CDR3 DNA reads TGTGCCAGCAGCCAAGAGTTAGCTAGCGGGGGGGGAGATACGCAGTATTTT.

This clone has just one count. The chain carries TRBV9 and TRBJ2-5; D possibly corresponds to TRBD2 (6 bases). This CDR3 is 14 amino acids long. Germline CDR1 SGDLS, CDR2 YYNGEE. Deletions cut 0 bases from V and 4 bases from J, with 10 bases between. The CDR3 bases are TGTGCCAGCAGCGTAGTTGGAGGGCTAGAGACCCAGTACTTC. Amino acids: CASSVVGGLETQYF.

This chain connects TRBV3-1 (or the pseudogene TRBV3-2) to TRBJ2-1; 8 bases match TRBD2. The J segment lost 7 bases and the V segment lost 1 base, leaving 6 bases of the junction unmatched. CDR3 length: 15 residues. Germline-derived CDR1 and CDR2 are LGHDT and YNNKEL (reference sequence). The CDR3 DNA is TGTGCCAGCAGCCAAGCGGGGGGGCTTGTTAATGAGCAGTTCTTC. As protein: CASSQAGGLVNEQFF.

The rearrangement links TRBV5-1 to TRBJ2-3; the D gene is possibly TRBD1 (6 bases). V dropped 2 bases and J dropped 0 bases, with 10 bases sitting between them. CDR3 size: 15 residues. Germline values: CDR1 SGHRS, CDR2 YFSETQ. As DNA, the CDR3 is TGCGCCAGCAGCTTTACAGGGCCCAGCACAGATACGCAGTATTTT. The encoded protein is CASSFTGPSTDTQYF. Complete variable domain (other parts from reference TRBV5-1 and TRBJ2-3): KAGVTQTPRYLIKTRGQQVTLSCSPISGHRSVSWYQQTPGQGLQFLFEYFSETQRNKGNFPGRFSGRQFSNSRSEMNVSTLELGDSALYLCASSFTGPSTDTQYFGPGTRLTVL.

The chain couples TRBV3-1 (or the pseudogene TRBV3-2) to TRBJ1-2, with D maybe TRBD1 (5 bases). Germline CDR1 and CDR2: LGHDT and YNNKEL (reference sequence). The CDR3 contains 14 residues. V was trimmed by 1 base and J by 4 bases, leaving 10 bases between them. The CDR3 DNA reads TGTGCCAGCAGCCAAGCTCCAGGGTCCTATGGCTACACCTTC. Protein: CASSQAPGSYGYTF.

The chain links TRBV7-9 to TRBJ1-1; 9 bases align to TRBD1. CDR1 and CDR2 from the germline V gene are SEHNR and FQNEAQ (reference sequence). V gave up 5 bases and J gave up 1 base; unmatched junction bases: 8. The CDR3 extends over 16 amino acids. CDR3 bases: TGTGCCAGCAGCACCTACAGGGGGCGCGGGAACACTGAAGCTTTCTTT. Protein product: CASSTYRGRGNTEAFF.

The V gene is TRBV6-5, the J gene TRBJ1-6; 11 bases are a match to TRBD1. V was pared by 2 bases and J by 14 bases, with 5 bases of the junction left unmatched. This CDR3 is built from 14 residues. Germline V gene data show CDR1 as MNHEY and CDR2 as SVGAGI. Here the CDR3 reads CASSYGQGAIALHF. In nucleotides, the CDR3 is TGTGCCAGCAGTTACGGACAGGGGGCTATTGCCCTCCACTTT.

The gene calls are TRBV18 and TRBJ2-7, with D possibly matching TRBD2 (6 bases). The V end lost 5 bases, the J end lost 2 bases, and 13 bases lay between the germline ends. The CDR3 covers 14 residues. Germline CDR1 reads KGHSH; CDR2 reads LQKENI. The CDR3: CASSEGLRTYEQYF. Here the CDR3 DNA reads TGTGCCAGCTCAGAGGGACTCAGAACCTACGAGCAGTACTTC.

The chain couples TRBV6-5 to TRBJ1-1, with no clear D. Per germline, CDR1 MNHEY and CDR2 SVGAGI. V lost 6 bases, J lost 5 bases, and 16 bases lay in between. The CDR3 is made up of 14 amino acids. CDR3: CASRVITQTTEAFF. The CDR3 DNA is TGTGCCAGCAGGGTAATTACTCAAACGACTGAAGCTTTCTTT.

The chain links TRBV4-3 to TRBJ2-3, with TRBD2 matching 7 bases. Trimming took 1 base from V and 1 from J; bases not matched to a gene: 2. The CDR3 runs to 15 residues. In germline, CDR1 is LGHNA, CDR2 YSLEER. CDR3 coding DNA: TGCGCCAGCAGCCAAGGCGGGAGAGGCACAGATACGCAGTATTTT. This encodes CASSQGGRGTDTQYF.

This chain connects TRBV29-1 to TRBJ1-3; D remains unclear. CDR1 is SQVTM, CDR2 ANQGSEA, per germline. The CDR3 contains 12 residues. V was clipped by 7 bases and J by 0 bases, with 7 bases between them. The CDR3 sequence is CSGGGSGNTIYF. The CDR3, as DNA: TGCAGCGGTGGTGGCTCTGGAAACACCATATATTTT.

The chain is built from TRBV5-1 and TRBJ1-4; tentative D call: TRBD1 (5 bases). The ends were cut back, 6 bases at V and 4 bases at J, with 16 bases in the middle. The CDR3 loop spans 15 amino acids. Germline V gene data show CDR1 as SGHRS and CDR2 as YFSETQ. The chain's CDR3 is CASNYLGDNNEKLFF. The CDR3 nucleotides read TGCGCCAGCAATTATCTGGGGGATAATAATGAAAAACTGTTTTTT.

The CDR3 loop is CASSLGTLPSGANVLTF. CDR3 coding DNA: TGCGCCAGCAGCTTGGGGACCCTCCCGTCTGGGGCCAACGTCCTGACTTTC. The chain joins TRBV5-1 to TRBJ2-6; D unresolved. Germline CDR1 SGHRS, CDR2 YFSETQ. The CDR3 runs 17 residues. Trimming shortened V by 0 bases and J by 1 base, and 11 bases separated the two germline ends.

This clone was detected a few times. The gene calls are TRBV6-1 and TRBJ2-2; D perhaps matches TRBD2 (5 bases). The CDR3 covers 13 residues. CDR1 and CDR2 from the germline V gene are MNHNS and SASEGT. V lost 5 bases, J lost 3 bases, and 7 bases lay in between. CDR3 sequence: CASSREHTGELFF. The CDR3 DNA is TGTGCCAGCAGTCGGGAACACACCGGGGAGCTGTTTTTT.